This entry is about one TCR beta chain. The ends lost 0 bases at V and 0 bases at J; junction bases unmatched: 4. The CDR3 covers 16 residues. The germline V gene has CDR1 LGHNA and CDR2 YNFKEQ. Assay: immunoSEQ multiplex PCR; the TCRdb copy retains only in-frame clones and omits some. This table holds 45,000 to 55,000 clones, around four fifths found once. This record comes from a study of radiotherapy plus CTLA-4 blockade in lung cancer. The origin of this receptor is a human donor with non-small cell lung cancer who had a partial response to radiotherapy plus ipilimumab. The specimen comprised peripheral blood, sampled from a patient treated with radiotherapy plus ipilimumab. The rearrangement joins TRBV4-2 to TRBJ1-1, with TRBD1 identical over 7 bases. The CDR3 DNA is TGTGCCAGCAGCCAAGATCAGACAGGGATGAACACTGAAGCTTTCTTT. It is translated as CASSQDQTGMNTEAFF.